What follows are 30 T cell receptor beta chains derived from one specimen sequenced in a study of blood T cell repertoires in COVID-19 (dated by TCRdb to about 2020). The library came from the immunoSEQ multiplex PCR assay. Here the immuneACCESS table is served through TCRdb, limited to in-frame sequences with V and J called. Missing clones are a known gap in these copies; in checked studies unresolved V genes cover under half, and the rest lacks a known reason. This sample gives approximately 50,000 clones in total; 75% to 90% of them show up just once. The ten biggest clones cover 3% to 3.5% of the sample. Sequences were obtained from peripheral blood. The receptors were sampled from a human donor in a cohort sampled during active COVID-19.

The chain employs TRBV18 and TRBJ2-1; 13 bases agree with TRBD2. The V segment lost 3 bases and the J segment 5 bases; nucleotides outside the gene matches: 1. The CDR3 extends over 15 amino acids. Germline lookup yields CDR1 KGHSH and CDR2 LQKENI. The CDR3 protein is CASSPTSGRNNEQFF. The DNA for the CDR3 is TGTGCCAGCTCACCGACTAGCGGGAGGAACAATGAGCAGTTCTTC. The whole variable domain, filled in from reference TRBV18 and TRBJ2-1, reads NAGVMQNPRHLVRRRGQEARLRCSPMKGHSHVYWYRQLPEEGLKFMVYLQKENIIDESGMPKERFSAEFPKEGPSILRIQQVVRGDSAAYFCASSPTSGRNNEQFFGPGTRLTVL.

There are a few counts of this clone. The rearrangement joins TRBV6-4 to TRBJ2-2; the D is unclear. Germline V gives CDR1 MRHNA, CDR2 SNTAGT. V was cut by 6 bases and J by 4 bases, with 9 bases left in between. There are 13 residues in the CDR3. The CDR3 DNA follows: TGTGCCAGCAGCCCAGATCCCACCGGGGAGCTGTTTTTT. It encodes CASSPDPTGELFF.

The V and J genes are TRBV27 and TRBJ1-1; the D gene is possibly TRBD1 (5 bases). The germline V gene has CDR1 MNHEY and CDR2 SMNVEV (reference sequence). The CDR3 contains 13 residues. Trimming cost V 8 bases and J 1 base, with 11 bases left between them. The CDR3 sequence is CASRRGGNTEAFF. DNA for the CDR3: TGTGCCAGCCGACGGGGGGGGAACACTGAAGCTTTCTTT.

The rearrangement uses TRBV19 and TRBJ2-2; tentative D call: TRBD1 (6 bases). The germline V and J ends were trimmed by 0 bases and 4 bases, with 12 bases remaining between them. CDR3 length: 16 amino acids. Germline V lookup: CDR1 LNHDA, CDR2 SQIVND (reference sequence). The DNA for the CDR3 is TGTGCCAGTAGTATAGAACAGGGACCGGGCACCGGGGAGCTGTTTTTT. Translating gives CASSIEQGPGTGELFF.

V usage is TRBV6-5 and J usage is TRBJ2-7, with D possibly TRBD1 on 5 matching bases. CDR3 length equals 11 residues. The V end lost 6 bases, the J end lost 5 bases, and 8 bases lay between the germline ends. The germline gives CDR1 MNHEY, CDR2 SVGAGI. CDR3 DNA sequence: TGTGCCAGCAGGCAGGGTCACGAGCAGTACTTC. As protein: CASRQGHEQYF.

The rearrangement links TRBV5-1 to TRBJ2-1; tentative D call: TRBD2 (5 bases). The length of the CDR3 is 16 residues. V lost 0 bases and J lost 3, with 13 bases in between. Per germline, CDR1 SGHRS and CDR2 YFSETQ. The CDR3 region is CASSLGWRVDYNEQFF. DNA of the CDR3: TGCGCCAGCAGCTTGGGGTGGCGGGTAGACTACAATGAGCAGTTCTTC.

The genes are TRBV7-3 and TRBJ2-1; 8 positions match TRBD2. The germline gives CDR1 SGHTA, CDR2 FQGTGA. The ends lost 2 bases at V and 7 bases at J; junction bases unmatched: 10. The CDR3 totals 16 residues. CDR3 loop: CASSLVAGGGANEQFF. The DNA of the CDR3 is TGTGCCAGCAGCTTAGTGGCGGGAGGAGGAGCGAATGAGCAGTTCTTC.

The CDR3 spells CASSYPAGELFF. The CDR3 DNA follows: TGTGCCAGCAGTTACCCGGCCGGGGAGCTGTTTTTT. The chain couples TRBV6-2 or TRBV6-3 to TRBJ2-2; D gene ambiguous. The CDR3 sequence is 12 residues long. V was pared by 2 bases and J by 6 bases, with 4 bases between. CDR1 and CDR2 from the germline V gene are MNHEY and SVGEGT.

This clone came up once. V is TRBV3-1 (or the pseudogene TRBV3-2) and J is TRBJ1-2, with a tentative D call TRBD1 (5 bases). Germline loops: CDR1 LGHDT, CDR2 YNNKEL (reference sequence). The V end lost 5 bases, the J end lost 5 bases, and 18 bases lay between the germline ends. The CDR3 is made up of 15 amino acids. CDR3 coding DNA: TGTGCCAGCAGCGCAAGCGGGGGAATACGGTATGGCTACACCTTC. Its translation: CASSASGGIRYGYTF.

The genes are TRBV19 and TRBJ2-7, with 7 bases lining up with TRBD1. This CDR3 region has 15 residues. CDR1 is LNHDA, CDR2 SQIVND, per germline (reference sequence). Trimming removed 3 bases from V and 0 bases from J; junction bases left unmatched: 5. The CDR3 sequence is CASSIPRGTSYEQYF. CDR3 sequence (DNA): TGTGCCAGTAGTATCCCCAGGGGGACCTCCTACGAGCAGTACTTC.

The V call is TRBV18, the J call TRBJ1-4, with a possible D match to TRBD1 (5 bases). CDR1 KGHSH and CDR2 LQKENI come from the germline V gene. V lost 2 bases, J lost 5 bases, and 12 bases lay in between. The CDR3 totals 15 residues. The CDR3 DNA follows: TGTGCCAGCTCACCATTAAGACAGCCAAATGAAAAACTGTTTTTT. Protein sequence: CASSPLRQPNEKLFF. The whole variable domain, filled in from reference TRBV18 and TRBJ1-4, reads NAGVMQNPRHLVRRRGQEARLRCSPMKGHSHVYWYRQLPEEGLKFMVYLQKENIIDESGMPKERFSAEFPKEGPSILRIQQVVRGDSAAYFCASSPLRQPNEKLFFGSGTQLSVL.

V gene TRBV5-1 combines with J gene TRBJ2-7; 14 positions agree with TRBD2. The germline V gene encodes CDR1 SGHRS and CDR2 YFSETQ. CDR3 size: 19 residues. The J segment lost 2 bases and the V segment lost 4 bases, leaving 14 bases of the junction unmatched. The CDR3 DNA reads TGCGCCAGCAGCCCGGGACGACTAGCGGGAGGGCCGGTGACCTACGAGCAGTACTTC. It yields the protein CASSPGRLAGGPVTYEQYF.

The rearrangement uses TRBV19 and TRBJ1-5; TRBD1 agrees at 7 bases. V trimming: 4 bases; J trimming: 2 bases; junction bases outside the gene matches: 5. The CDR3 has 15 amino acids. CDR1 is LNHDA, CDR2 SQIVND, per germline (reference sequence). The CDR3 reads CASSNGQERNQPQHF. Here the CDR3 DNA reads TGTGCCAGTAGTAACGGACAGGAACGCAATCAGCCCCAGCATTTT.

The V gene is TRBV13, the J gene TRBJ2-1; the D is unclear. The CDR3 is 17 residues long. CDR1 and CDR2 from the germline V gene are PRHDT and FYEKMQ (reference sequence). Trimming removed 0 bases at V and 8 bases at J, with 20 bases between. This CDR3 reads CASSLGSERFSPDEQFF. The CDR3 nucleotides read TGTGCCAGCAGCTTAGGTTCAGAGCGATTTTCTCCCGATGAGCAGTTCTTC.

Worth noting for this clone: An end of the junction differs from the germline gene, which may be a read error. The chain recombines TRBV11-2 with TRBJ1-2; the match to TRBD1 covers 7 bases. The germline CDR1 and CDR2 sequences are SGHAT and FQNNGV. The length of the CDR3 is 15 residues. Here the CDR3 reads CASSLEGAQEEGYTF. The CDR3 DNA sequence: TGTGCCAGCAGCCTAGAGGGGGCGCAGGAGGAAGGCTACACCTTC.

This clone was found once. In DNA form, the CDR3 reads TGCGCCAGCAGCTTGGGACAGGCCTACAATGAGCAGTTCTTC. It yields the protein CASSLGQAYNEQFF. The chain combines TRBV5-1 with TRBJ2-1; a weak D match, TRBD1 (6 bases). The CDR3 is 14 residues long. From germline, CDR1 is SGHRS and CDR2 YFSETQ. Trimming left V 0 bases short and J 2 bases short, with 6 bases between.

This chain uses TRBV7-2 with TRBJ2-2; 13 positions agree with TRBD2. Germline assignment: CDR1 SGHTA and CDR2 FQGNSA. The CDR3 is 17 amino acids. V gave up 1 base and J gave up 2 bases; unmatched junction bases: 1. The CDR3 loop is CASSLGLAGGNTGELFF. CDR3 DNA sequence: TGTGCCAGCAGCTTAGGACTAGCGGGGGGCAACACCGGGGAGCTGTTTTTT.

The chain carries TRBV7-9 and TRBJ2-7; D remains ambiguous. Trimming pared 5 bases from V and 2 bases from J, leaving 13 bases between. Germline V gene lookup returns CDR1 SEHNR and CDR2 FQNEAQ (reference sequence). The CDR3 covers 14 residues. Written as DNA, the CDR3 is TGTGCCAGCAGCCCTCCCCTAGTGACCTACGAGCAGTACTTC. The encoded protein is CASSPPLVTYEQYF.

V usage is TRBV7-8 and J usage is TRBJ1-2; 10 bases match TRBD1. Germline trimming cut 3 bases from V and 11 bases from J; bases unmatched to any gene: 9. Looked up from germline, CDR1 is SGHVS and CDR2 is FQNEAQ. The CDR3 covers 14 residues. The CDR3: CASSLTTDRGRYTF. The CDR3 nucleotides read TGTGCCAGCAGCTTGACCACTGACAGGGGGCGTTACACCTTC.

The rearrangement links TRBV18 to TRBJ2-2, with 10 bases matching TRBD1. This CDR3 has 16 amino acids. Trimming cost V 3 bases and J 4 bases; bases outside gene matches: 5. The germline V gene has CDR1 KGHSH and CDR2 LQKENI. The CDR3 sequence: CASSPIGQGGTGELFF. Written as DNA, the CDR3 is TGTGCCAGCTCACCGATAGGACAGGGGGGCACCGGGGAGCTGTTTTTT.

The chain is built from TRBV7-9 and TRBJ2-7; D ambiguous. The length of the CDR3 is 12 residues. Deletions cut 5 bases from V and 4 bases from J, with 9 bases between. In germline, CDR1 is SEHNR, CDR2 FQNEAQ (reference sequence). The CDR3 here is CASSPTDYEQYF. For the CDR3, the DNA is TGTGCCAGCAGCCCTACAGATTACGAGCAGTACTTC.

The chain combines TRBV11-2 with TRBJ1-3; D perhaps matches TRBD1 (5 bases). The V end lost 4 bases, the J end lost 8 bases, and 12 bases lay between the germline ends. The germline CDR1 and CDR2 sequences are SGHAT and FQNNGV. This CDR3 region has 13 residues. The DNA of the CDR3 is TGTGCCAGCAGCTCCCCGGGGGTCCACACCATATATTTT. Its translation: CASSSPGVHTIYF.

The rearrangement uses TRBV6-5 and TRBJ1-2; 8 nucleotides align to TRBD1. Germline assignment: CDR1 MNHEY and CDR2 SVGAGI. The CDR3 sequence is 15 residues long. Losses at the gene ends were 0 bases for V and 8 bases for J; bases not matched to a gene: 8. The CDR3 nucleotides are TGTGCCAGCAGTTACTCCGGGACAGGAATGGTAGGCTACACCTTC. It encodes CASSYSGTGMVGYTF.

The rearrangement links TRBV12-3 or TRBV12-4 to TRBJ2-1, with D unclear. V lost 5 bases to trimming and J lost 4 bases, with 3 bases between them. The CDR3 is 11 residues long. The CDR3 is CASSLYNEQFF. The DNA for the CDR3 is TGTGCCAGCAGTCTGTACAATGAGCAGTTCTTC.

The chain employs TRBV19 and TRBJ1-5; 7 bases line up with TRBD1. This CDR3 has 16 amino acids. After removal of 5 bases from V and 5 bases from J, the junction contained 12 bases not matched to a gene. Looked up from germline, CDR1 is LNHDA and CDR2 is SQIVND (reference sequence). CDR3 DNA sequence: TGTGCCAGTAGTCGGTGGGGTCAGGGGGTAGATCAGCCCCAGCATTTT. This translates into CASSRWGQGVDQPQHF.

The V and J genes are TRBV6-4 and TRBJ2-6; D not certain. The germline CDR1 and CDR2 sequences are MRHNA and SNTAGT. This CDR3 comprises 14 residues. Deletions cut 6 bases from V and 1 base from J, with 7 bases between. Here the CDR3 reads CASSEFSGANVLTF. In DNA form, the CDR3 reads TGTGCCAGCAGCGAGTTTTCTGGGGCCAACGTCCTGACTTTC.

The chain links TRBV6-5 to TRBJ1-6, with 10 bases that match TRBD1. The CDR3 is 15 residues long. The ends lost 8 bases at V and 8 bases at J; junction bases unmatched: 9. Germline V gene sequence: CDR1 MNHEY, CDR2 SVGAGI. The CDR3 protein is CASGGVGTGDSPLHF. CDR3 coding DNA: TGTGCCAGCGGAGGTGTCGGGACAGGGGATTCACCCCTCCACTTT.

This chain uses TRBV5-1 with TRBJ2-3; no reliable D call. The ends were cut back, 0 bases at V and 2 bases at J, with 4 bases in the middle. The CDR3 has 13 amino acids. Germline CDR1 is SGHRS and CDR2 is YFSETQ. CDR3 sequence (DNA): TGCGCCAGCAGCTTGGACTTCACAGATACGCAGTATTTT. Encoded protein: CASSLDFTDTQYF.

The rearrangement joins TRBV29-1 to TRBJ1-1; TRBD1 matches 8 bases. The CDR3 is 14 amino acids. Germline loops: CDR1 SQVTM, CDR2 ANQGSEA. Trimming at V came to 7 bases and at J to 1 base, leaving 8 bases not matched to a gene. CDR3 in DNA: TGCAGCGCACGACAGGGGCTGGGGAACACTGAAGCTTTCTTT. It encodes CSARQGLGNTEAFF.

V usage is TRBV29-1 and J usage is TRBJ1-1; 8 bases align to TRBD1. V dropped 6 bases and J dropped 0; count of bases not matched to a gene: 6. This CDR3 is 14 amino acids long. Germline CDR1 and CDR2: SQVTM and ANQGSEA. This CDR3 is CSVVDREVNTEAFF. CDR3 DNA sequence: TGCAGCGTCGTGGACAGGGAAGTGAACACTGAAGCTTTCTTT.